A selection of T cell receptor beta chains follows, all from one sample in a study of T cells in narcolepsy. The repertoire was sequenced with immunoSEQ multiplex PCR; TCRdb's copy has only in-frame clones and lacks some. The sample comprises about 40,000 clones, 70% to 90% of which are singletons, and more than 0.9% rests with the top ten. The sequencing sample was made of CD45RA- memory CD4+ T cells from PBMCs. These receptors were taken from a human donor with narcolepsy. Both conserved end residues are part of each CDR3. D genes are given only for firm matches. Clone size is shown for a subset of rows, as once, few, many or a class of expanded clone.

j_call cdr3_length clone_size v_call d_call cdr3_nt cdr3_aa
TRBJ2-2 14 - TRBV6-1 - TGTGCCAGCAGGGACCGGATCTTCACCGGGGAGCTGTTTTTT CASRDRIFTGELFF
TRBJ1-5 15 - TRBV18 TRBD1 TGTGCCAGCTCATCGACAGGGAATCGGAATCAGCCCCAGCATTTT CASSSTGNRNQPQHF
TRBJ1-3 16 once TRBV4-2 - TGTGCCAGCAGCCGCGGACAGTCAGGCTCTGGAAACACCATATATTTT CASSRGQSGSGNTIYF
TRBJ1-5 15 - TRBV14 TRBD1 TGTGCCAGCAGCCAGGGACAGGGCGGTAATCAGCCCCAGCATTTT CASSQGQGGNQPQHF
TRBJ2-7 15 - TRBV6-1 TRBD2 TGTGCCAGCAGTGAGAGCGGGGGGGTGACCTACGAGCAGTACTTC CASSESGGVTYEQYF
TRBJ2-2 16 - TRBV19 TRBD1 TGTGCCAGTAGTATCTTTGGGGACAGGGGTTCCGGGGAGCTGTTTTTT CASSIFGDRGSGELFF
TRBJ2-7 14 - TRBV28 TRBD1 TGTGCCAGCAGTTTTCAGGGGGTTTCCTACGAGCAGTACTTC CASSFQGVSYEQYF
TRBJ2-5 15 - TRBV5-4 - TGTGCCAGCAGCTTGGAAGGGGCCAGGGCAGAGACCCAGTACTTC CASSLEGARAETQYF
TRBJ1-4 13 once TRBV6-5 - TGTGCCATCGCCCATCCGGGGAGCGAAAAACTGTTTTTT CAIAHPGSEKLFF
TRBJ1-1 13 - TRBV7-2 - TGTGCCAGCAGGGCGGAGCCGAACACTGAAGCTTTCTTT CASRAEPNTEAFF
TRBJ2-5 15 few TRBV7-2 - TGTGCCAGCAGCTTAGGAGAGTCAGCTCGGGAGACCCAGTACTTC CASSLGESARETQYF
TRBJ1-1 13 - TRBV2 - TGTGCCAGCAGTGAACTCCCAAACACTGAAGCTTTCTTT CASSELPNTEAFF
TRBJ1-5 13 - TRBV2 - TGTGCCAGCAGTTATGAAACTCAACAGCCCCAGCATTTT CASSYETQQPQHF
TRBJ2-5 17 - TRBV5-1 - TGCGCCAGCAGCTCAAATCTTCTTGGGGGGAGAAGAGAAACCCAGTACTTC CASSSNLLGGRRETQYF
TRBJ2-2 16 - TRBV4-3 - TGCGCCAGCAGCCAAGACAGGGAAGCGAACACCGGGGAGCTGTTTTTT CASSQDREANTGELFF
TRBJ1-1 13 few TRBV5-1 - TGCGCCAGCAGCTTAGCGAGGACGGCTGAAGCTTTCTTT CASSLARTAEAFF
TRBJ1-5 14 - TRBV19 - TGTGCCAGTAGTACACAGAATAGCAATCAGCCCCAGCATTTT CASSTQNSNQPQHF
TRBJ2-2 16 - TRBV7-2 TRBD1 TGTGCCAGCAGGCAGCGGGGACAGGGGTTGACCGGGGAGCTGTTTTTT CASRQRGQGLTGELFF
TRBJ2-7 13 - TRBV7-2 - TGTGCCAGCAGCTTAGCGATTTCCTACGAGCAGTACTTC CASSLAISYEQYF
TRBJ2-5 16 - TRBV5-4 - TGTGCCAGCAGCCTCGGAGGAGCGGGCCAACAAGAGACCCAGTACTTC CASSLGGAGQQETQYF
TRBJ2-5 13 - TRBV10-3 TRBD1 TGTGCCATCAGTGGACAGGGCCAAGAGACCCAGTACTTC CAISGQGQETQYF
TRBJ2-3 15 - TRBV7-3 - TGTGCCAGCAGCCCTACCTCCCTGTCGTACGATACGCAGTATTTT CASSPTSLSYDTQYF